The 10 T cell receptor beta chains given below trace back to one sample, sequenced in a study of spatial heterogeneity in lung cancer (dated 2019 in TCRdb). In light of the paper, this sample's time point label describes: sample taken at primary tumor resection. For TCR sequencing, whole RNA was extracted from tumor and nontumor lung tissue, or from cryopreserved PBMC samples, and no cell sorting was done. Receptor libraries were prepared by 5' RACE. These reads were obtained on a NextSeq 500. The public reads were reprocessed in TCRdb via fastp at Q25 and MiXCR, keeping in-frame beta chains. CDR3 protein sequences are deduplicated, and each keeps its most common genes and DNA. This sample lists 30,000 to 45,000 distinct CDR3 sequences; 5.2% were detected once. The top ten constitute under 35% of the sample. The sample in question was PBMCs, obtained at surgery. The receptors here all came from a female donor with early-stage non-small cell lung cancer.

This clonotype has at least ten counts. The CDR3 DNA follows: TGTGCCAGCAGCAGGATGGACAGGGGAGAAACAGATACGCAGTATTTT. Translating gives CASSRMDRGETDTQYF. The chain has TRBV7-9 and TRBJ2-3, with 9 positions matching TRBD1. There are 16 residues in the CDR3. V was pared by 5 bases and J by 3 bases, with 9 bases of the junction left unmatched. The germline V gene has CDR1 SEHNR and CDR2 FQNEAQ (reference sequence).

This clonotype was seen at least ten times. CDR3 DNA sequence: TGTGCCAGCAGCTTAGTTTTCCTGGGCTCATCTGAGCAGTTCTTC. Its protein product is CASSLVFLGSSEQFF. This rearrangement joins TRBV7-2 to TRBJ2-1; D uncertain. Germline CDR1 is SGHTA and CDR2 is FQGNSA. The CDR3 is 15 residues long. The V and J ends lost 1 base and 9 bases respectively, with 16 bases between them.

This clonotype was picked up many times. J is TRBJ1-4 and V is TRBV5-5; no firm D call. Germline V lookup: CDR1 SGHKS, CDR2 YYEKEE (reference sequence). V gave up 1 base and J gave up 3 bases, with 7 bases separating them. The CDR3 length is 14 residues. CDR3 nucleotide sequence: TGTGCCAGCAGCTTGTCGCCAGCTAATGAAAAACTGTTTTTT. This encodes CASSLSPANEKLFF.

This clonotype was observed a few times. The chain joins TRBV5-1 to TRBJ2-3; TRBD2 aligns across 9 bases. Trimming cost V 4 bases and J 3 bases; bases outside gene matches: 6. Germline-derived CDR1 and CDR2 are SGHRS and YFSETQ. The CDR3 covers 15 residues. The CDR3 loop reads CASSTRLAVTDTQYF. CDR3 in DNA: TGCGCCAGCAGCACCCGACTAGCGGTTACAGATACGCAGTATTTT.

This clonotype came up many times. V gene TRBV11-2 combines with J gene TRBJ2-7; 7 positions agree with TRBD1. The CDR3 covers 13 residues. The V segment lost 1 base and the J segment 6 bases; nucleotides outside the gene matches: 3. Germline V gene sequence: CDR1 SGHAT, CDR2 FQNNGV. The DNA for the CDR3 is TGTGCCAGCAGCTTAGGAAGGGGGCGCGAGCAGTACTTC. It translates to CASSLGRGREQYF.

At least ten counts were recorded for this clonotype. This CDR3 is CASSPRMSDTQYF. CDR3 nucleotide sequence: TGTGCCAGCAGTCCCCGGATGTCGGATACGCAGTATTTT. The V gene is TRBV6-4, the J gene TRBJ2-3; D unclear. The germline V gene has CDR1 MRHNA and CDR2 SNTAGT. V was clipped by 5 bases and J by 6 bases, with 12 bases between them. The CDR3 loop spans 13 amino acids.

The rearrangement joins TRBV5-1 to TRBJ2-1; D is unclear. V was cut by 2 bases and J by 6 bases, with 6 bases left in between. The CDR3 runs to 12 residues. Germline-derived CDR1 and CDR2 are SGHRS and YFSETQ. As DNA, the CDR3 is TGCGCCAGCAGCTTACTTCCCAATGAGCAGTTCTTC. Protein product: CASSLLPNEQFF.

This clonotype was seen repeatedly, ten times or more. The genes are TRBV6-1 and TRBJ1-5, with a weak D call TRBD1 (5 bases). Germline CDR1 is MNHNS and CDR2 is SASEGT. The CDR3 spans 16 residues. V was clipped by 6 bases and J by 5 bases, with 20 bases between them. The CDR3 nucleotides read TGTGCCAGCAGCCCCTCATGGGGAGGGGACCATCAGCCCCAGCATTTT. Encoded protein: CASSPSWGGDHQPQHF.

The V gene is TRBV6-1, the J gene TRBJ1-1, with a weak D call TRBD1 (5 bases). The germline gives CDR1 MNHNS, CDR2 SASEGT. The CDR3 is 14 residues long. V was pared by 4 bases and J by 0 bases, with 9 bases between. DNA of the CDR3: TGTGCCAGCAGTGTCGGGGGGGTGAACACTGAAGCTTTCTTT. Amino acids: CASSVGGVNTEAFF.

The chain is built from TRBV20-1 and TRBJ2-1, with 12 bases matching TRBD2. J was trimmed by 12 bases and V by 0 bases; bases with no gene match: 9. This CDR3 contains 15 residues. Germline CDR1 is DFQATT and CDR2 is SNEGSKA (reference sequence). CDR3 protein: CSARDPSGGAKRQFF. The CDR3 nucleotides read TGCAGTGCTAGAGACCCTAGCGGGGGGGCCAAACGGCAGTTCTTC.